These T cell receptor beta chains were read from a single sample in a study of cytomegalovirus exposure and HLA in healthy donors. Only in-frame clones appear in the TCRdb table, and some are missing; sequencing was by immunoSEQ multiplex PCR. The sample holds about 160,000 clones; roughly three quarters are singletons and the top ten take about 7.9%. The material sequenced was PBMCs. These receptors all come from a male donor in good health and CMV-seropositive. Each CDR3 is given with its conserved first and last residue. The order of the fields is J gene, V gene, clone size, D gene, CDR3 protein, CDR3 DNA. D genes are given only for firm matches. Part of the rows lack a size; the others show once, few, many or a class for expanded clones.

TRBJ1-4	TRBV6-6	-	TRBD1	CASSYSTGNEKLFF	TGTGCCAGCAGTTACTCGACAGGGAATGAAAAACTGTTTTTT
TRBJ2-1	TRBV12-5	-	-	CASGSPGRQGGSEQFF	TGTGCTAGTGGCTCCCCGGGGAGGCAGGGTGGGAGTGAGCAGTTCTTC
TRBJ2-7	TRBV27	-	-	CASSLRFGGSEYF	TGTGCCAGCAGTTTGAGATTTGGGGGCAGTGAGTACTTC
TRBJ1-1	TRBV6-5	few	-	CASSSTANTEAFF	TGTGCCAGCAGTTCTACAGCGAACACTGAAGCTTTCTTT
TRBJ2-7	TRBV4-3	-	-	CASSQIRDTSYEQYF	TGCGCCAGCAGCCAGATCCGGGACACCTCCTACGAGCAGTACTTC
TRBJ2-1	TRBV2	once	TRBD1	CASRGGPGTGVDEQFF	TGTGCCAGCAGGGGGGGCCCCGGGACAGGGGTGGATGAGCAGTTCTTC
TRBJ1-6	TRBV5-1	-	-	CASREEGGPLHF	TGCGCCAGCAGGGAGGAGGGAGGCCCCCTCCACTTT
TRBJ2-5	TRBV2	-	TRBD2	CASDSSGVETQYF	TGTGCCAGCGACTCTAGCGGGGTAGAGACCCAGTACTTC
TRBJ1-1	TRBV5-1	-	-	CASSRDSQDTEAFF	TGCGCCAGCAGCCGCGACAGTCAAGACACTGAAGCTTTCTTT
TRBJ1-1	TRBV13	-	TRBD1	CASSLKQGEAFF	TGTGCCAGCAGCTTAAAACAGGGGGAAGCTTTCTTT
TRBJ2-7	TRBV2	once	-	CASMRTGWAYEQYF	TGTGCCAGCATGAGAACGGGATGGGCCTACGAGCAGTACTTC
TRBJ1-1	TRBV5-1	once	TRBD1	CASSPSTGGENTEAFF	TGCGCCAGCAGCCCTTCGACAGGGGGCGAGAACACTGAAGCTTTCTTT
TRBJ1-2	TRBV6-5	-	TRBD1	CASSSRTGGNYGYTF	TGTGCCAGCAGTTCCAGGACAGGGGGCAACTATGGCTACACCTTC
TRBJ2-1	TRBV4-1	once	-	CASSQEPPASRWANEQFF	TGCGCCAGCAGCCAAGAACCCCCCGCGAGCAGGTGGGCCAATGAGCAGTTCTTC
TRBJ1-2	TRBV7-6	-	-	CASSRLPSPGEDGYTF	TGTGCCAGCAGCCGCCTCCCCAGTCCGGGGGAGGATGGCTACACCTTC
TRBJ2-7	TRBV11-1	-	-	CASRERGRTYEQYF	TGTGCCAGCAGGGAACGGGGGAGAACCTACGAGCAGTACTTC
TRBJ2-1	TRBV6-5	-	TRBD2	CASKGTSGYNEQFF	TGTGCCAGCAAGGGGACTAGCGGATACAATGAGCAGTTCTTC
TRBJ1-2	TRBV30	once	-	CAYTTGSGYTF	TGTGCCTACACTACAGGTTCGGGCTACACCTTC
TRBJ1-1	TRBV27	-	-	CASSSPQEGVTEAFF	TGTGCCAGCAGTTCCCCCCAGGAGGGCGTCACTGAAGCTTTCTTT
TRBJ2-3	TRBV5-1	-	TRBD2	CASSLRTSGGTYSTDTQYF	TGCGCCAGCAGCCTCAGGACTAGCGGGGGGACTTATAGCACAGATACGCAGTATTTT
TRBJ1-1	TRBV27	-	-	CASRKQGNTEAFF	TGTGCCAGCAGGAAACAGGGGAACACTGAAGCTTTCTTT
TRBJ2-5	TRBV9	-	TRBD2	CASSVDGSGGYQETQYF	TGTGCCAGCAGCGTAGATGGTAGCGGGGGGTACCAAGAGACCCAGTACTTC
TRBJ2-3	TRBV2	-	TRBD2	CASSERGLVGTDTQYF	TGTGCCAGCAGTGAACGGGGACTAGTAGGTACAGATACGCAGTATTTT
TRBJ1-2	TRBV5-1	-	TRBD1	CASSSGQGTDGYTF	TGCGCCAGCAGCTCCGGACAGGGGACTGATGGCTACACCTTC
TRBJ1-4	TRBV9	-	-	CASSVWDKEKLFF	TGTGCCAGCAGCGTGTGGGACAAGGAAAAACTGTTTTTT
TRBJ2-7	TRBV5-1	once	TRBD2	CASSLALAGLYDEQYF	TGCGCCAGCAGCTTGGCACTAGCGGGCCTCTACGACGAGCAGTACTTC
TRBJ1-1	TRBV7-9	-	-	CASSFSTSSEAFF	TGTGCCAGCAGCTTTTCAACCTCGAGTGAAGCTTTCTTT
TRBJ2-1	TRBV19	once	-	CASSIGRLFYNEQFF	TGTGCCAGTAGTATAGGTCGACTATTCTACAATGAGCAGTTCTTC
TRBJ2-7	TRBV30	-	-	CAWSGERPAYEQYF	TGTGCCTGGAGTGGGGAGAGGCCGGCCTACGAGCAGTACTTC
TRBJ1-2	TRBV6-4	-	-	CASSPRVGDNYGYTF	TGTGCCAGCAGCCCCCGGGTAGGCGACAACTATGGCTACACCTTC
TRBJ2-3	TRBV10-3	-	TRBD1	CASQPGTGDTDTQYF	TGTGCCTCACAACCAGGGACAGGGGACACAGATACGCAGTATTTT
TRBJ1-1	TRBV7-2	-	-	CASSPGTRNTEAFF	TGTGCCAGCAGCCCCGGGACTCGGAACACTGAAGCTTTCTTT
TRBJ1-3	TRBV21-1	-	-	CASGLSGNTIYF	TGTGCCAGCGGGCTCTCTGGAAACACCATATATTTT
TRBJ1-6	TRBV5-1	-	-	CASSLGATSDGSSYNSPLHF	TGCGCCAGCAGCTTGGGAGCAACTAGTGATGGGAGCTCCTATAATTCACCCCTCCACTTT
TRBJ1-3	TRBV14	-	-	CASGSQLDIPLAGNTIYF	TGTGCCAGTGGATCCCAGCTGGACATTCCGCTAGCTGGAAACACCATATATTTT